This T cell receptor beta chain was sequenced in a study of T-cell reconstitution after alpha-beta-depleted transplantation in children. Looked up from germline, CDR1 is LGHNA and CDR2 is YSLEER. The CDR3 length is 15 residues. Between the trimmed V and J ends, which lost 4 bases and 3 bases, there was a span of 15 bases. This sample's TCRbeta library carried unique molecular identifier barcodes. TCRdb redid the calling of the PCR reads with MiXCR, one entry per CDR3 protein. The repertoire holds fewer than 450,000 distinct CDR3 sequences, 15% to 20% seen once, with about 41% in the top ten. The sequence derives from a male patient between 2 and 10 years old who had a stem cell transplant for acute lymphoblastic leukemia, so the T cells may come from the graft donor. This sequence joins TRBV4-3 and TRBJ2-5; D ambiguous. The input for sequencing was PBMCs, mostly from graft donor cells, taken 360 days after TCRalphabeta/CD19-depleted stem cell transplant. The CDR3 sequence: CASSRGPWLEETQYF. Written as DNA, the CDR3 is TGCGCCAGCAGCCGCGGCCCATGGCTGGAAGAGACCCAGTACTTC.